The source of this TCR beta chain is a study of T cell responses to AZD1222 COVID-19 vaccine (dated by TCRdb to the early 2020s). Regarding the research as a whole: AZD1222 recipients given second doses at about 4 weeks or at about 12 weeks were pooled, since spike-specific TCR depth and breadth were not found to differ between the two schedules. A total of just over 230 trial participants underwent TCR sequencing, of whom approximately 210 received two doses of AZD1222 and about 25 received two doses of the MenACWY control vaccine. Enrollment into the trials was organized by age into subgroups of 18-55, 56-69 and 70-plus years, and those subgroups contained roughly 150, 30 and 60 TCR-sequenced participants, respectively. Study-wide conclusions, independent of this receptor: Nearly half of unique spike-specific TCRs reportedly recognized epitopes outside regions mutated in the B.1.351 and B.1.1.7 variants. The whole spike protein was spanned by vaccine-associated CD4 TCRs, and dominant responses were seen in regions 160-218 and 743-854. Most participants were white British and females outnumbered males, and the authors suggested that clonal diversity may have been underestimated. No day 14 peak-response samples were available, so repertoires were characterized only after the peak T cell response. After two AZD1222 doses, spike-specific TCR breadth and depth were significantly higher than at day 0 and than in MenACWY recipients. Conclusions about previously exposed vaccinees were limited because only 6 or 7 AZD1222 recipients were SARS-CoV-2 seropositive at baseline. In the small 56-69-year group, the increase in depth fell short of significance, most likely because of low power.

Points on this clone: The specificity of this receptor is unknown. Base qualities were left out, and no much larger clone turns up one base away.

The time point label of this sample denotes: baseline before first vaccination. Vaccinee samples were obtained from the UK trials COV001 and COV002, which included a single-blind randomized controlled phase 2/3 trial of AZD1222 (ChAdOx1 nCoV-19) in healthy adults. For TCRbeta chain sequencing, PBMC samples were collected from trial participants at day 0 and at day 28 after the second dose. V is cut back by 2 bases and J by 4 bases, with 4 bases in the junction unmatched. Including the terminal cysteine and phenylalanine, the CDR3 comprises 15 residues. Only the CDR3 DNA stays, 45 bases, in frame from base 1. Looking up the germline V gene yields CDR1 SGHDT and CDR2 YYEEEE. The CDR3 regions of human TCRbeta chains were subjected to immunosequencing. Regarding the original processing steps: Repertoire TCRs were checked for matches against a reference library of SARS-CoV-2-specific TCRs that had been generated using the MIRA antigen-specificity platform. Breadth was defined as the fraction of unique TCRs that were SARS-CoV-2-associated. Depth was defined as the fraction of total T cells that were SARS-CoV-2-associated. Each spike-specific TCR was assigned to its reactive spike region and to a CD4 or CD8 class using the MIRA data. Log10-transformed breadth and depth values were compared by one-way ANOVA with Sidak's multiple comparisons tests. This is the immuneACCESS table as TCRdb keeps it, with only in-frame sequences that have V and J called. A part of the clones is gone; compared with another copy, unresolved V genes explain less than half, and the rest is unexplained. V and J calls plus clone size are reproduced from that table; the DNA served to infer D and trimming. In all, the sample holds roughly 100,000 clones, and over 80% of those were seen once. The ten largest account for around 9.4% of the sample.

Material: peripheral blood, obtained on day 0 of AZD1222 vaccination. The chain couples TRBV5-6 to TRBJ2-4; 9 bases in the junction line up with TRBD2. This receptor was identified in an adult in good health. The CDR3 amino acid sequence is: CASSLRAGGKNIQYF. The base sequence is TGTGCCAGCAGCTTACGGGCGGGAGGGAAAAACATTCAGTACTTC.